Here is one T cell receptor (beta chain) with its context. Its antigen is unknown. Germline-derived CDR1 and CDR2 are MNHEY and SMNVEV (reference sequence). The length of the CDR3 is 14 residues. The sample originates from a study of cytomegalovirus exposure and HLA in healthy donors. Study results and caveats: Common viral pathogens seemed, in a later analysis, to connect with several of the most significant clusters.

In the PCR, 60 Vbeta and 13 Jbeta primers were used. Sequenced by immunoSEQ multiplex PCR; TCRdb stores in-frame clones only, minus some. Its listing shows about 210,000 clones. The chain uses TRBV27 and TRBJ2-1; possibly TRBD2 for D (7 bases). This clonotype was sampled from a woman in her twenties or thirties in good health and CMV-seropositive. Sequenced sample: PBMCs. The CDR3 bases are TGTGGTAGCAAGCGGACGCGCGGGGGCGATGAGCAGTTCTTC. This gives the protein CGSKRTRGGDEQFF.